This T cell receptor beta chain derives from a study of glioma-infiltrating T cells. Study-wide results and limits: Only very few CDR3 sequences appeared in both tissue and blood. Gliomas, especially low-grade, showed above-expected tissue-blood divergence; non-neoplastic patients showed below.

Germline V lookup: CDR1 MDHEN, CDR2 SYDVKM. There are 18 residues in the CDR3. The V end lost 7 bases, the J end lost 8 bases, and 30 bases lay between the germline ends. TCR alpha and beta CDR3 regions were amplified from RNA using iRepertoire nested multiplex PCR. One-step reverse transcription and amplification started from around 100-400 ng of tissue mRNA or PBMC total RNA. TCRdb passed the multiplex PCR reads through MiXCR, listing each CDR3 protein once. The data hold around 170,000 distinct CDR3 sequences, with about 40% observed a single time. This clonotype is a singleton in its sample. The target antigen is unknown.

The origin of this receptor is a human donor with low-grade glioma or glioblastoma, undergoing nonglioma brain surgery, or in good health (not recorded which). Sequencing used glioma tissue, nonneoplastic brain tissue, or PBMCs (not recorded which). The rearrangement uses TRBV28 and TRBJ2-4, with D uncertain. The CDR3 nucleotides are TGTGCCAGCATTTCCAAATCTATTAGGAAAGCTAAAGAGGACATTCAGTACTTC. It specifies CASISKSIRKAKEDIQYF.